This T cell receptor beta chain was observed in a study of blood T cell dynamics during melanoma immunotherapy. Germline V gene sequence: CDR1 MGHDK, CDR2 SYGVNS. With 1 base removed from V and 2 bases from J, the gap between germline ends came to 6 bases. The CDR3 is made up of 14 amino acids. Indicated time point: week 3, after first cycle of checkpoint inhibitor. Sequencing used immunoSEQ multiplex PCR; TCRdb keeps in-frame clones, though not all of them. In the table there are about 11,000 clones, about four fifths of which are singletons. The chain uses TRBV25-1 and TRBJ2-1; D remains ambiguous. This TCR was sampled from a human donor with melanoma. The sample here was blood, taken from a patient treated with checkpoint blockade. CDR3 in DNA: TGTGCCAGCAGTGAATTGACTCCCTACAATGAGCAGTTCTTC. Its protein is CASSELTPYNEQFF.